This passage covers 20 T cell receptor beta chains from one sample sequenced in a study of early T cells in non-severe SARS-CoV-2 infection (TCRdb year 2021). The method was 5' RACE. The data were produced on a NextSeq 500. TCRdb took the public reads, trimmed them with fastp at Q25, ran MiXCR for clone calling and kept in-frame beta chains. When rows share a CDR3 protein, they turn into one entry using the most common DNA and genes. The sample records some 50,000 distinct CDR3 sequences, around 10% of which are singletons. Approximately 4% of the sample is held by the ten biggest clonotypes. The sample here was whole blood, taken at baseline. All receptors derive from an adult who was a healthcare worker with PCR-confirmed SARS-CoV-2 infection or an uninfected control (not recorded which).

The chain employs TRBV7-3 and TRBJ2-3, with TRBD2 identical over 7 bases. V shed 2 bases and J 2 bases; nucleotides not matched to a gene: 7. CDR1 SGHTA and CDR2 FQGTGA come from the germline V gene. The CDR3 length is 16 residues. The CDR3 region has the DNA TGTGCCAGCAGCTTAGTGGCTAGCGGCCCCACAGATACGCAGTATTTT. It encodes CASSLVASGPTDTQYF.

The chain couples TRBV21-1 to TRBJ1-5. TRBV21-1 is designated a pseudogene. The CDR3 length is 14 residues. CDR3 DNA: TGTGCCAGCAGCTGGCCCAGGCCGGATCAGCCCCAGCATTTT. Translating it yields CASSWPRPDQPQHF.

This clonotype was detected only a few times. V usage is TRBV10-3 and J usage is TRBJ1-1; 8 bases line up with TRBD1. V was pared by 10 bases and J by 3 bases, with 4 bases of the junction left unmatched. The CDR3 is 12 residues long. CDR1 ENHRY and CDR2 SYGVKD come from the germline V gene. As DNA, the CDR3 is TGTGCCACCGGACAGGGTGACACTGAAGCTTTCTTT. Translating it yields CATGQGDTEAFF.

Many counts were recorded for this clonotype. The chain uses TRBV29-1 and TRBJ2-3; the D gene could be TRBD1 or TRBD2 (5 bases each). The germline V gene has CDR1 SQVTM and CDR2 ANQGSEA. This CDR3 comprises 14 residues. V shed 7 bases and J shed 3 bases, with 17 bases lying between them. The CDR3 reads CSGRRGSTTDTQYF. In nucleotides, the CDR3 is TGCAGCGGGCGTCGGGGCTCCACGACAGATACGCAGTATTTT.

The rearrangement uses TRBV7-6 and TRBJ2-3, with 9 bases that match TRBD2. Unmatched junction bases numbered 13, after V lost 8 bases and J lost 4 bases. The CDR3 is 16 amino acids. In germline, CDR1 is SGHVS, CDR2 FNYEAQ. The CDR3 region has the DNA TGTGCCAGCGGGGTTCTAGGTAGCGGGAGCGCAGATACGCAGTATTTT. Translation: CASGVLGSGSADTQYF.

The chain is built from TRBV5-6 and TRBJ2-1; tentative D call: TRBD2 (6 bases). Germline-derived CDR1 and CDR2 are SGHDT and YYEEEE. The CDR3 extends over 13 amino acids. Trimming pared 4 bases from V and 9 bases from J, leaving 14 bases between. CDR3 in amino acids: CASSRGTLGEQFF. The CDR3 nucleotides read TGTGCCAGCAGCCGGGGGACTTTAGGTGAGCAGTTCTTC.

This chain joins TRBV20-1 and TRBJ2-7; 10 positions agree with TRBD1. This CDR3 spans 15 amino acids. Germline CDR1 and CDR2: DFQATT and SNEGSKA (reference sequence). J gave up 2 bases and V 6 bases, and 10 bases lay outside the gene matches. Written as DNA, the CDR3 is TGCAGTGCGGGCGACCGGGACAGGGGAACCTACGAGCAGTACTTC. It encodes CSAGDRDRGTYEQYF.

The chain has TRBV19 and TRBJ2-2; 8 bases map to TRBD2. The CDR3 sequence is 17 residues long. Losses at the gene ends were 7 bases for V and 3 bases for J; bases not matched to a gene: 13. The V gene's germline CDR1 is LNHDA and CDR2 SQIVND (reference sequence). CDR3 sequence reads: CASTPESLAGHTGELFF. CDR3 in DNA: TGTGCCAGTACCCCGGAGTCCCTAGCGGGCCACACCGGGGAGCTGTTTTTT.

This clonotype was recorded many times. The chain joins TRBV12-3 or TRBV12-4 to TRBJ2-5, with 14 bases matching TRBD2. The CDR3 sequence is 14 residues long. Trimming removed 5 bases from V and 4 bases from J; junction bases left unmatched: 0. The CDR3 loop is CASSGLAGGETQYF. CDR3 nucleotides: TGTGCCAGCAGTGGACTAGCGGGGGGAGAGACCCAGTACTTC.

This clonotype was counted at least ten times. The CDR3 region has the DNA TGTGCCAGCAGCGACCATTTGAGGGGGTTCACTGAAGCTTTCTTT. Amino acid sequence: CASSDHLRGFTEAFF. The chain has TRBV7-9 and TRBJ1-1; TRBD1 is a possible D gene (6 bases). The CDR3 loop spans 15 amino acids. Germline assignment: CDR1 SEHNR and CDR2 FQNEAQ (reference sequence). V dropped 5 bases and J dropped 4 bases, with 17 bases sitting between them.

Ten or more counts support this clonotype. Its ends do not fully match the called genes, so a read error is possible. V and J are TRBV5-1 and TRBJ1-2; D call uncertain. The CDR3 covers 12 residues. The germline CDR1 and CDR2 sequences are SGHRS and YFSETQ. As DNA, the CDR3 is TGCGCCAGCAGGTTGGGGAACTATGGCTACACCTTC. Its translation is CASRLGNYGYTF.

This clonotype was seen only a few times. The rearrangement uses TRBV29-1 and TRBJ2-1, with TRBD2 identical over 9 bases. J lost 6 bases, V lost 3 bases, and 15 bases had no gene match. The germline gives CDR1 SQVTM, CDR2 ANQGSEA. The CDR3 has 17 amino acids. The chain's CDR3 is CSVEVSGSFFEFNEQFF. The CDR3 DNA is TGCAGCGTTGAGGTTAGCGGGAGTTTCTTTGAGTTCAATGAGCAGTTCTTC.

About this clonotype itself: A much larger clone lies one base from this, so it may be a read error. This chain uses TRBV6-6 with TRBJ1-5; possibly TRBD1 for D (5 bases). The CDR3 sequence is 13 residues long. Germline CDR1 and CDR2: MNHNY and SVGAGI (reference sequence). Here the CDR3 reads CAGSPGGYEPQHF. CDR3 nucleotides: TGTGCCGGCAGCCCGGGGGGGTATGAGCCCCAGCATTTT.

In its sample, this clonotype was seen a few times. The chain combines TRBV9 with TRBJ2-7; perhaps TRBD1 as D (5 bases). This CDR3 has 13 amino acids. V lost 1 base and J 9 bases, leaving 14 bases between the germline ends. CDR1 is SGDLS and CDR2 is YYNGEE in the germline V gene. The CDR3: CASSVSDRTSQYF. The CDR3 DNA reads TGTGCCAGCAGCGTATCCGACAGAACCTCGCAGTACTTC. The entire variable domain, with the rest obtained from reference TRBV9 and TRBJ2-7, is as follows: DSGVTQTPKHLITATGQRVTLRCSPRSGDLSVYWYQQSLDQGLQFLIQYYNGEERAKGNILERFSAQQFPDLHSELNLSSLELGDSALYFCASSVSDRTSQYFGPGTRLTVT.

This clonotype has ten or more counts. The rearrangement uses TRBV3-1 and TRBJ1-2; D remains unclear. The CDR3 has 14 residues. The ends were cut back, 2 bases at V and 3 bases at J, with 10 bases in the middle. Germline assignment: CDR1 LGHDT and CDR2 YNNKEL (reference sequence). Written as DNA, the CDR3 is TGTGCCAGCAGCCAAAACCAGGTGGACTATGGCTACACCTTC. Translating gives CASSQNQVDYGYTF.

The chain is built from TRBV20-1 and TRBJ2-5, with 9 bases aligning to TRBD2. V was clipped by 0 bases and J by 5 bases; unmatched bases: 7. The CDR3 runs 15 residues. Germline values: CDR1 DFQATT, CDR2 SNEGSKA (reference sequence). The CDR3 loop reads CSARDPAGGQETQYF. CDR3 coding DNA: TGCAGTGCTAGAGATCCGGCGGGGGGGCAGGAGACCCAGTACTTC.

This sequence joins TRBV11-2 and TRBJ2-4, with TRBD1 matching 7 bases. Germline CDR1 SGHAT, CDR2 FQNNGV. V gave up 8 bases and J gave up 3 bases; unmatched junction bases: 10. The CDR3 consists of 15 residues. The CDR3 spells CASGNRGRVKNIQYF. CDR3 DNA: TGTGCCAGCGGGAACAGGGGAAGGGTCAAAAACATTCAGTACTTC.

Ten or more counts support this clonotype. The chain is built from TRBV9 and TRBJ2-3; no definite D call. The germline gives CDR1 SGDLS, CDR2 YYNGEE. This CDR3 is built from 14 residues. The ends were cut back, 1 base at V and 3 bases at J, with 9 bases in the middle. The CDR3 nucleotides are TGTGCCAGCAGCGTACTATCTGTGACAGATACGCAGTATTTT. It yields the protein CASSVLSVTDTQYF.

This clonotype was detected only a few times. The chain has TRBV5-6 and TRBJ2-5; 8 bases match TRBD1. Germline V gene data show CDR1 as SGHDT and CDR2 as YYEEEE. V shed 5 bases, J shed 4 bases, and the junction held 10 bases outside the gene matches. The CDR3 loop spans 15 amino acids. CDR3 nucleotide sequence: TGTGCCAGCAGTTCCCGGACAGGGTTGCCAGAGACCCAGTACTTC. Translated, it gives CASSSRTGLPETQYF.

The chain combines TRBV18 with TRBJ2-3; 7 positions match TRBD2. Germline CDR1 is KGHSH and CDR2 is LQKENI. V lost 4 bases to trimming and J lost 6 bases; unmatched junction nucleotides: 13. This CDR3 region has 16 residues. The CDR3 spells CASSQLAGRPADTQYF. In DNA, the CDR3 is TGTGCCAGCTCACAACTCGCCGGGAGGCCCGCGGATACGCAGTATTTT.